Shown below are 20 T cell receptor beta chains from a single sample sequenced in a study of blood T cell repertoires in COVID-19. The method was immunoSEQ multiplex PCR; TCRdb's version includes in-frame clones alone and lacks a portion of them. The sample has about 320,000 clones, around 83% seen once. The sample taken for sequencing was peripheral blood. These receptors were obtained from a woman aged 50 to 60 with acute or convalescent COVID-19.

This clone was picked up one time. The chain joins TRBV9 to TRBJ1-5; 7 bases are a match to TRBD1. Germline V gives CDR1 SGDLS, CDR2 YYNGEE. The CDR3 spans 13 residues. J gave up 7 bases and V 3 bases, and 4 bases lay outside the gene matches. The CDR3 reads CASSETGNQPQHF. In DNA, the CDR3 is TGTGCCAGCAGCGAGACAGGGAACCAGCCCCAGCATTTT.

This sequence joins TRBV4-3 and TRBJ2-5; 9 bases agree with TRBD2. Germline V CDR1 and CDR2: LGHNA, YSLEER. The CDR3 loop spans 16 amino acids. Trimming removed 5 bases from V and 5 bases from J; junction bases left unmatched: 12. The DNA for the CDR3 is TGCGCCAGCAGCGAGGGACCGGGACTAGCAATGGAGACCCAGTACTTC. This gives the protein CASSEGPGLAMETQYF.

The DNA of the CDR3 is TGTGCCAGCAGCTCCCGGACAGGGCCCGACAATGAGCAGTTCTTC. This translates into CASSSRTGPDNEQFF. The gene calls are TRBV7-2 and TRBJ2-1, with 8 bases aligning to TRBD1. The CDR3 sequence is 15 residues long. V lost 4 bases to trimming and J lost 5 bases; unmatched junction nucleotides: 7. Germline CDR1 SGHTA, CDR2 FQGNSA.

The chain links TRBV27 to TRBJ2-6; unclear D gene. Trimming removed 4 bases at V and 1 base at J, with 5 bases between. The CDR3 covers 14 residues. CDR1 is MNHEY and CDR2 is SMNVEV in the germline V gene (reference sequence). CDR3 nucleotide sequence: TGTGCCAGCAGTTACTCTTCTGGGGCCAACGTCCTGACTTTC. Translating it yields CASSYSSGANVLTF.

V gene TRBV2 combines with J gene TRBJ2-2; 7 bases line up with TRBD1. This CDR3 is built from 14 residues. After removal of 8 bases from V and 6 bases from J, the junction contained 9 bases not matched to a gene. Germline lookup yields CDR1 SNHLY and CDR2 FYNNEI. CDR3 sequence reads: CASGRDSSPGELFF. DNA for the CDR3: TGTGCCAGCGGCCGGGACAGTAGTCCCGGGGAGCTGTTTTTT.

This rearrangement joins TRBV4-3 to TRBJ2-7, with 11 bases that match TRBD2. The CDR3 spans 15 residues. Germline CDR1 reads LGHNA; CDR2 reads YSLEER. V lost 3 bases and J lost 2; bases outside the gene matches: 3. CDR3 in amino acids: CASSHLLAGAYEQYF. The CDR3 nucleotides read TGCGCCAGCAGCCACCTACTAGCGGGAGCCTACGAGCAGTACTTC.

This chain connects TRBV20-1 to TRBJ2-7, with a tentative D call TRBD1 (6 bases). Trimming stripped 6 bases from V and 3 bases from J, with 18 bases between. The CDR3 contains 14 residues. The germline CDR1 and CDR2 sequences are DFQATT and SNEGSKA (reference sequence). This CDR3 is CSASEQGRGYEQYF. The CDR3 coding sequence is TGCAGTGCCAGTGAACAGGGACGGGGCTACGAGCAGTACTTC.

In DNA, the CDR3 is TGTGCCAGCAGCCAAACAGGGGGCGCAGGGAACACTGAAGCTTTCTTT. Encoded protein: CASSQTGGAGNTEAFF. This chain connects TRBV6-2 or TRBV6-3 to TRBJ1-1, with 9 bases fitting TRBD1. The length of the CDR3 is 16 residues. Germline V gene sequence: CDR1 MNHEY, CDR2 SVGEGT. V trimming: 6 bases; J trimming: 1 base; junction bases outside the gene matches: 9.

V and J are TRBV5-1 and TRBJ2-1; 8 nucleotides line up with TRBD2. Germline V lookup: CDR1 SGHRS, CDR2 YFSETQ. CDR3 size: 14 residues. J was trimmed by 7 bases and V by 1 base; bases with no gene match: 4. Written as DNA, the CDR3 is TGCGCCAGCAGCTTGAAGCGGGAGATGAATGAGCAGTTCTTC. Its protein is CASSLKREMNEQFF. The entire variable domain, with the rest obtained from reference TRBV5-1 and TRBJ2-1, is as follows: KAGVTQTPRYLIKTRGQQVTLSCSPISGHRSVSWYQQTPGQGLQFLFEYFSETQRNKGNFPGRFSGRQFSNSRSEMNVSTLELGDSALYLCASSLKREMNEQFFGPGTRLTVL.

This clone has only a few counts. The genes are TRBV6-5 and TRBJ1-6; TRBD1 might be the D (5 bases). This CDR3 spans 15 amino acids. CDR1 is MNHEY and CDR2 is SVGAGI in the germline V gene. Trimming shortened V by 6 bases and J by 9 bases, and 18 bases separated the two germline ends. CDR3 sequence reads: CASSQEGIVGSPLHF. Here the CDR3 DNA reads TGTGCCAGCAGCCAGGAGGGGATCGTGGGTTCACCCCTCCACTTT.

The rearrangement joins TRBV20-1 to TRBJ2-1; weak D call: TRBD1 (6 bases). The CDR3 sequence is 11 residues long. Trimming cost V 8 bases and J 7 bases, with 12 bases left between them. Germline CDR1 is DFQATT and CDR2 is SNEGSKA (reference sequence). The CDR3 nucleotides read TGCAGTACCCGGGACATTAATGAGCAGTTCTTC. This sequence encodes CSTRDINEQFF.

The chain is built from TRBV18 and TRBJ2-7; 7 bases fit TRBD1. The CDR3 runs to 17 residues. V trimming: 6 bases; J trimming: 5 bases; junction bases outside the gene matches: 19. Germline CDR1 KGHSH, CDR2 LQKENI. The CDR3 is CASSSGTVTTLGDEQYV. CDR3 DNA: TGTGCCAGCTCCTCCGGGACAGTGACAACCCTCGGGGACGAGCAGTACGTC.

The gene calls are TRBV21-1 and TRBJ2-1; the table's D call TRBD2 went unverified against the DNA. TRBV21-1 corresponds to a pseudogene. CDR3 length equals 19 residues. CDR3 sequence reads: CASSKEEVAGPHPYNEQFF. Written as DNA, the CDR3 is TGTGCCAGCAGCAAAGAGGAAGTAGCGGGACCCCATCCGTACAATGAGCAGTTCTTC.

This chain links TRBV12-5 with TRBJ1-1; weak D call: TRBD1 (6 bases). The V and J ends lost 7 bases and 1 base respectively, with 7 bases between them. The germline gives CDR1 LGHNT, CDR2 FRNRAP. This CDR3 is built from 12 residues. CDR3 residues: CASVRGNTEAFF. In DNA form, the CDR3 reads TGTGCTAGTGTCAGGGGGAACACTGAAGCTTTCTTT.

The rearrangement uses TRBV30 and TRBJ2-3; D may be TRBD2 (5 bases). CDR1 and CDR2 from the germline V gene are GTSNPN and SVGIG (reference sequence). The CDR3 runs to 14 residues. Deletions cut 0 bases from V and 5 bases from J, with 12 bases between. CDR3 in amino acids: CAWSVGVLGDTQYF. The CDR3 coding sequence is TGTGCCTGGAGTGTCGGGGTTTTGGGAGATACGCAGTATTTT.

V is TRBV2 and J is TRBJ1-1; the D is unclear. The CDR3 runs to 14 residues. CDR1 and CDR2 from the germline V gene are SNHLY and FYNNEI. Trimming took off 4 bases at V and 1 base at J, with 10 bases between the two ends. The CDR3 DNA follows: TGTGCCAGCAGTGGTGGAAACAGGAACACTGAAGCTTTCTTT. It encodes CASSGGNRNTEAFF. Combining the CDR3 with reference TRBV2 and TRBJ1-1 gives the whole variable domain EPEVTQTPSHQVTQMGQEVILRCVPISNHLYFYWYRQILGQKVEFLVSFYNNEISEKSEIFDDQFSVERPDGSNFTLKIRSTKLEDSAMYFCASSGGNRNTEAFFGQGTRLTVV.

The chain employs TRBV7-2 and TRBJ2-4, with TRBD1 matching 7 bases. Unmatched junction bases numbered 6, after V lost 4 bases and J lost 6 bases. Looked up from germline, CDR1 is SGHTA and CDR2 is FQGNSA. The CDR3 has 14 amino acids. The CDR3 sequence is CASSSEYRGNIQYF. The CDR3 bases are TGTGCCAGCAGCTCTGAATACAGGGGAAACATTCAGTACTTC.

The chain carries TRBV19 and TRBJ2-1, with 9 bases aligning to TRBD1. Germline V gives CDR1 LNHDA, CDR2 SQIVND (reference sequence). V lost 6 bases and J lost 10; bases outside the gene matches: 7. The CDR3 is 13 residues long. CDR3 nucleotide sequence: TGTGCCAGTAGCCTGACAGGGGGGAACGAGCAGTTCTTC. As protein: CASSLTGGNEQFF.

This rearrangement joins TRBV19 to TRBJ1-1, with 7 bases lining up with TRBD1. The germline CDR1 and CDR2 sequences are LNHDA and SQIVND (reference sequence). The length of the CDR3 is 12 residues. After removal of 7 bases from V and 7 bases from J, the junction contained 6 bases not matched to a gene. This CDR3 is CASNIRDSEAFF. The DNA for the CDR3 is TGTGCCAGTAACATCCGGGACAGTGAAGCTTTCTTT.

As DNA, the CDR3 is TGTGCCAGCAGCTACAGGGAAACAACTAATGAAAAACTGTTTTTT. This gives the protein CASSYRETTNEKLFF. V is TRBV4-2 and J is TRBJ1-4; D is perhaps TRBD1 (6 bases). This CDR3 has 15 residues. Between the trimmed V and J ends, which lost 5 bases and 0 bases, there was a span of 10 bases. Germline V gene lookup returns CDR1 LGHNA and CDR2 YNFKEQ.